The entry that follows covers one TCR beta chain sequence. Its antigen is unidentified. Germline-derived CDR1 and CDR2 are MNHNS and SASEGT. V lost 5 bases to trimming and J lost 2 bases, with 7 bases between them. The CDR3 contains 12 residues. This sample is part of a study of cytomegalovirus exposure and HLA in healthy donors. Study at large: An early release of data contained 75 million to 90 million unique TCRs, which came from HLA-typed donors. Overall study results and limits: Earlier analysis looked at TCR beta V segments, and most were productive about 87% or about 30% of the time.

The PCR ran on 60 Vbeta and 13 Jbeta primers. The method was immunoSEQ multiplex PCR; TCRdb's version includes in-frame clones alone and lacks a portion of them. The repertoire holds tens of thousands of clones, with 65% to 70% as singletons. The sequence derives from a man in his forties in good health and CMV-seropositive. The sequenced sample was PBMCs. The chain combines TRBV6-1 with TRBJ2-7, with D unclear. CDR3 sequence (DNA): TGTGCCAGCAGTTATCGGGCCTACGAGCAGTACTTC. Its translation: CASSYRAYEQYF.